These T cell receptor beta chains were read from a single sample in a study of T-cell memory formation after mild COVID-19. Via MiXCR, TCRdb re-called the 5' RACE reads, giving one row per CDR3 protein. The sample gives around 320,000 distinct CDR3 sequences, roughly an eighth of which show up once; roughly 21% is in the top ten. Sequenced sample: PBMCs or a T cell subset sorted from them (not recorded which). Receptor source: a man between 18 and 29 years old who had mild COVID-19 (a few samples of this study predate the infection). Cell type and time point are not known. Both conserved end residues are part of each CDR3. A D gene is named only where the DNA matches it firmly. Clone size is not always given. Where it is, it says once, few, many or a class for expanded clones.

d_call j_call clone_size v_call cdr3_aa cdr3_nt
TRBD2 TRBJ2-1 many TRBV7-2 CASSLDGLGRGYAGNEQFF TGTGCCAGCAGCTTAGACGGGTTGGGGCGGGGGTACGCCGGGAATGAGCAGTTCTTC
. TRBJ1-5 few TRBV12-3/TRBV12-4 CASSFGGNSPQHF TGTGCCAGCAGTTTTGGAGGTAACAGCCCCCAGCATTTT
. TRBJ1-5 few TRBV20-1 CSASQDSNQPQHF TGCAGTGCTAGCCAGGATAGCAATCAGCCCCAGCATTTT
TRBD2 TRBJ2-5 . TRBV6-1 CASSEALAGGLETQYF TGTGCCAGCAGTGAAGCACTAGCGGGGGGGCTAGAGACCCAGTACTTC
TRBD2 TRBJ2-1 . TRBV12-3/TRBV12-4 CASRGNTGTSGGAAREQFF TGTGCCAGCAGAGGAAACACCGGGACTAGCGGGGGGGCGGCTAGGGAGCAGTTCTTC
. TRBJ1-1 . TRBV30 CAWSPGTEAFF TGTGCCTGGAGTCCCGGGACAGAAGCTTTCTTT
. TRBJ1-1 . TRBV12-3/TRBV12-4 CASILGLLDTEAFF TGTGCCAGCATACTGGGGCTATTGGACACTGAAGCTTTCTTT
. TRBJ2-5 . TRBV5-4 CASSFAGRSWYF TGTGCCAGCAGCTTCGCAGGAAGGTCGTGGTACTTC
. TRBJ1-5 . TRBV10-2 CASSPMSRGESNQPQHF TGCGCCAGCTCTCCAATGAGCAGGGGAGAGAGCAATCAGCCCCAGCATTTT
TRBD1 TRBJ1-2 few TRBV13 CASSLSSPGTGHYGYTF TGTGCCAGCAGCCTTTCCTCGCCCGGGACAGGGCACTATGGCTACACCTTC
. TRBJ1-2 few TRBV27 CASSLSDPQKNYGYTF TGTGCCAGCAGTTTATCTGACCCCCAGAAAAACTATGGCTACACCTTC
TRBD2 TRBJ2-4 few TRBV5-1 CASSGSGLFTNIQYF TGCGCCAGCAGCGGATCGGGACTATTCACAAACATTCAGTACTTC
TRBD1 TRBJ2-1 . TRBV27 CASSFIPGGNEQFF TGTGCCAGCAGTTTTATCCCAGGGGGCAATGAGCAGTTCTTC
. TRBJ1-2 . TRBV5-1 CASQTGDRTYGYTF TGCGCCAGCCAAACCGGGGACCGGACGTATGGCTACACCTTC
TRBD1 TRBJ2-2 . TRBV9 CASSVRTGVNGELFF TGTGCCAGCAGCGTTCGGACAGGGGTAAACGGGGAGCTGTTTTTT
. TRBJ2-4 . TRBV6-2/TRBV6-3 CASSYPEAKNIQYF TGTGCCAGCAGTTATCCAGAAGCCAAAAACATTCAGTACTTC
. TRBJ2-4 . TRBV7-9 CASSVPGPPEKNIQYF TGTGCCAGCAGCGTTCCGGGACCCCCTGAGAAAAACATTCAGTACTTC
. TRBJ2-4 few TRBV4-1 CASSQSPTGLAKNIQYF TGCGCCAGCAGCCAATCCCCCACGGGGCTAGCCAAAAACATTCAGTACTTC
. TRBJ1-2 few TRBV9 CASSMGIGTNYGYTF TGTGCCAGCAGCATGGGGATTGGGACTAACTATGGCTACACCTTC
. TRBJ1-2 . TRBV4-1 CASSPLLFPKNYGYTF TGCGCCAGCAGCCCTCTTCTGTTTCCGAAAAACTATGGCTACACCTTC
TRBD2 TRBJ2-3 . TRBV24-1 CATGLTSGVTDTQYF TGTGCCACCGGGTTGACTAGCGGAGTCACAGATACGCAGTATTTT
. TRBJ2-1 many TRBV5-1 CASSSEGTFYNEQFF TGCGCCAGCAGCTCCGAGGGGACTTTTTACAATGAGCAGTTCTTC
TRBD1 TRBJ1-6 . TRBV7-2 CASSIQGVPPLHF TGTGCCAGCAGCATACAGGGGGTCCCACCCCTCCACTTT
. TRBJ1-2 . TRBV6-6 CASSYQDNYGYTF TGTGCCAGCAGTTATCAGGACAATTATGGCTACACCTTC
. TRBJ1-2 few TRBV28 CASSCENWSENYGYTF TGTGCCAGCAGTTGTGAAAACTGGTCCGAAAACTATGGCTACACCTTC
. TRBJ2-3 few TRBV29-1 CSGTGGHGPDTQYF TGCAGCGGCACAGGTGGGCACGGGCCAGATACGCAGTATTTT
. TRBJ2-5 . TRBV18 CARSPRTEETQYF TGTGCCAGATCACCACGGACGGAAGAGACCCAGTACTTC
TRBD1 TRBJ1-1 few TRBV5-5 CASSSSGTGWTEAFF TGTGCCAGCAGCTCCTCCGGGACAGGGTGGACTGAAGCTTTCTTT
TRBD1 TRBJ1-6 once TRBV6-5 CASSTLGTGGSPLHF TGTGCCAGCAGTACACTCGGGACAGGGGGTTCACCCCTCCACTTT
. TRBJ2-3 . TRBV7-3 CASSLRQSGTDTQYF TGTGCCAGCAGCTTGAGGCAGTCCGGCACAGATACGCAGTATTTT
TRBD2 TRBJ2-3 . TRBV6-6 CASTLGLVGTDTQYF TGTGCCAGCACCCTGGGACTAGTTGGTACAGATACGCAGTATTTT
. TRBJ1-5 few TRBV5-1 CASRPDGEDQPQHF TGCGCCAGCAGACCGGACGGGGAGGATCAGCCCCAGCATTTT
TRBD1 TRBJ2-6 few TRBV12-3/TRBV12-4 CASSEGQGASGANVLTF TGTGCCAGCAGTGAAGGGCAGGGGGCGTCCGGGGCCAACGTCCTGACTTTC
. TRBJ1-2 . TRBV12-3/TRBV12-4 CASSSGGRFNYGYTF TGTGCCAGCAGTTCGGGGGGACGTTTCAACTATGGCTACACCTTC
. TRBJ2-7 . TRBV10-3 CALTGRSKQYF TGTGCCCTCACAGGCCGCTCCAAGCAGTACTTC
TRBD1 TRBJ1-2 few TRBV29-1 CSARGLGGYTF TGCAGCGCCAGGGGGCTAGGGGGCTACACCTTC
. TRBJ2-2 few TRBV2 CASSFSGSSELFF TGTGCCAGCAGCTTCTCCGGCTCTTCGGAGCTGTTTTTT
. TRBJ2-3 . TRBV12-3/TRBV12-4 CASRSGNQRGTQYF TGTGCCAGCAGAAGCGGGAATCAGAGGGGGACGCAGTATTTT
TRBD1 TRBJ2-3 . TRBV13 CASSLAEGGTGFTDTQYF TGTGCCAGCAGCTTAGCTGAAGGCGGGACAGGCTTCACAGATACGCAGTATTTT
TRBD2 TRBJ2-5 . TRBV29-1 CSGRGLAETQYF TGCAGCGGGAGAGGACTAGCCGAGACCCAGTACTTC
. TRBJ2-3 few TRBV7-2 CASSPRRGGGYTDTQYF TGTGCCAGCAGCCCCAGGCGGGGCGGCGGGTACACAGATACGCAGTATTTT
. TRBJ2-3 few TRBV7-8 CASSPRLGAAGSTDTQYF TGTGCCAGCAGCCCGCGACTGGGGGCAGCAGGGAGCACAGATACGCAGTATTTT
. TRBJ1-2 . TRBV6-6 CASRLGGDYGYTF TGTGCCAGCAGACTCGGGGGGGACTATGGCTACACCTTC
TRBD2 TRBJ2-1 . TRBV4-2 CASSQIGVGGARNEQFF TGTGCCAGCAGCCAAATCGGGGTCGGGGGGGCCCGCAATGAGCAGTTCTTC